These T cell receptor beta chains were read from a single sample in a study of spatial heterogeneity in lung cancer. One entry per CDR3 protein, called by TCRdb with MiXCR from the 5' RACE reads. Here the sample spans around 45,000 distinct CDR3 sequences, approximately 22% being singletons. This sample comprised PBMCs, obtained at follow-up. The receptors come from a female donor with early-stage non-small cell lung cancer. Both conserved end residues are part of each CDR3. The D gene is left open where the match is weak. Some rows mark clone size as missing; the rest say once, few, many or name a class of expanded clone.

D gene: TRBD2; clone size: many; J gene: TRBJ2-6; V gene: TRBV12-5; CDR3 DNA: TGTGCTAGTCAATTCCGTCTAGCGGGAGGGTCTGGGGCCAACGTCCTGACTTTC; CDR3 protein: CASQFRLAGGSGANVLTF
D gene: TRBD1; clone size: many; J gene: TRBJ2-3; V gene: TRBV11-2; CDR3 DNA: TGTGCCAGCAGCTCCCACAGGGGGCAAGGAGGAGATACGCAGTATTTT; CDR3 protein: CASSSHRGQGGDTQYF
D gene: TRBD2; clone size: NA; J gene: TRBJ2-3; V gene: TRBV30; CDR3 DNA: TGTGCCTGGAGACTAGCGGGAGAAGGAAGGACGCAGTATTTT; CDR3 protein: CAWRLAGEGRTQYF
D gene: NA; clone size: NA; J gene: TRBJ2-1; V gene: TRBV6-6; CDR3 DNA: TGTGCCAGCATCCGGGAGGGAACAGGGGGCGCGAATAGCGGCAATGAGCAGTTCTTC; CDR3 protein: CASIREGTGGANSGNEQFF
D gene: NA; clone size: NA; J gene: TRBJ1-5; V gene: TRBV20-1; CDR3 DNA: TGCAGTGCTAGAGAACTGACAACGGATCAGCCCCAGCATTTT; CDR3 protein: CSARELTTDQPQHF
D gene: NA; clone size: many; J gene: TRBJ1-2; V gene: TRBV3-1; CDR3 DNA: TGTGCCAGCAGCCCGGGGACGGTGCGGGATTATGGCTACACCTTC; CDR3 protein: CASSPGTVRDYGYTF
D gene: NA; clone size: few; J gene: TRBJ1-2; V gene: TRBV6-5; CDR3 DNA: TGTGCCAGCATGGGGGGAGAACGGTATGGCTACACCTTC; CDR3 protein: CASMGGERYGYTF
D gene: NA; clone size: NA; J gene: TRBJ2-1; V gene: TRBV20-1; CDR3 DNA: TGCAGTGCTAGACCACCGGGACCTCAAGGGGATGAGCAGTTCTTC; CDR3 protein: CSARPPGPQGDEQFF
D gene: NA; clone size: few; J gene: TRBJ2-7; V gene: TRBV20-1; CDR3 DNA: TGCAGTGCTAGTGAGTCCGAGGGAGGAACTAACGAGCAGTACTTC; CDR3 protein: CSASESEGGTNEQYF
D gene: TRBD2; clone size: NA; J gene: TRBJ2-5; V gene: TRBV15; CDR3 DNA: TGTGCCACCAGCAGAGCGGGGGGTGGAGAGACCCAGTACTTC; CDR3 protein: CATSRAGGGETQYF
D gene: NA; clone size: NA; J gene: TRBJ1-2; V gene: TRBV5-1; CDR3 DNA: TGCGCCAGCAGCTTGGGGACGGGGATCTATGGCTACACCTTC; CDR3 protein: CASSLGTGIYGYTF
D gene: NA; clone size: NA; J gene: TRBJ2-6; V gene: TRBV18; CDR3 DNA: TGTGCCAGCTCACCGCTCTCTGGGGCCAACGTCCTGACTTTC; CDR3 protein: CASSPLSGANVLTF
D gene: NA; clone size: few; J gene: TRBJ2-7; V gene: TRBV27; CDR3 DNA: TGTGCCAGCAGTTTCTCCGAGGGCTCCTACGAGCAGTACTTC; CDR3 protein: CASSFSEGSYEQYF
D gene: NA; clone size: many; J gene: TRBJ1-4; V gene: TRBV7-9; CDR3 DNA: TGTGCCAGCAGCTTAACTCAGGGAACTAATGAAAAACTGTTTTTT; CDR3 protein: CASSLTQGTNEKLFF
D gene: TRBD1; clone size: few; J gene: TRBJ1-2; V gene: TRBV7-9; CDR3 DNA: TGTGCCAGCAGCCCACATCCTGGACAGGGGGCCCGTCTATTCTTCTATGGCTACACCTTC; CDR3 protein: CASSPHPGQGARLFFYGYTF
D gene: NA; clone size: NA; J gene: TRBJ1-6; V gene: TRBV4-1; CDR3 DNA: TGCGCCAGCAGCCGTGAGGACCGCCTTAATTCACCCCTCCACTTT; CDR3 protein: CASSREDRLNSPLHF
D gene: NA; clone size: NA; J gene: TRBJ1-1; V gene: TRBV21-1; CDR3 DNA: TGTGCCAGCAGCAAAGTGTTCCCCGGGAGCGGCACTGAAGCTTTCTTT; CDR3 protein: CASSKVFPGSGTEAFF
D gene: NA; clone size: few; J gene: TRBJ2-3; V gene: TRBV24-1; CDR3 DNA: TGTGCCACCAGTGATCCCGGGACTGGAGCAGATACGCAGTATTTT; CDR3 protein: CATSDPGTGADTQYF
D gene: NA; clone size: NA; J gene: TRBJ1-4; V gene: TRBV7-6; CDR3 DNA: TGTGCCAGCAGCTTACGGGCTGCAGAAAAACTGTTTTTT; CDR3 protein: CASSLRAAEKLFF
D gene: TRBD2; clone size: NA; J gene: TRBJ2-7; V gene: TRBV5-1; CDR3 DNA: TGCGCCAGCAGCCCCAGCCCGCGAGCGGGAGCCTACGAGCAGTACTTC; CDR3 protein: CASSPSPRAGAYEQYF
D gene: NA; clone size: few; J gene: TRBJ2-2; V gene: TRBV2; CDR3 DNA: TGTGCCAGCAGTGTATCCGGGGGGCGTACAGGGGAGCTGTTTTTT; CDR3 protein: CASSVSGGRTGELFF
D gene: NA; clone size: many; J gene: TRBJ2-7; V gene: TRBV5-6; CDR3 DNA: TGTGCCAGCAGCCCCATCCTAACCGGTAGCTCCTACGAGCAGTACTTC; CDR3 protein: CASSPILTGSSYEQYF
D gene: TRBD2; clone size: NA; J gene: TRBJ2-3; V gene: TRBV5-1; CDR3 DNA: TGCGCCAGCAGCTTGGCCAACGCGGGGGGACGCGAGACAGATACGCAGTATTTT; CDR3 protein: CASSLANAGGRETDTQYF
D gene: NA; clone size: few; J gene: TRBJ1-3; V gene: TRBV20-1; CDR3 DNA: TGCAGTGCTAGAGATGGGGGACGAGGAAACACCATATATTTT; CDR3 protein: CSARDGGRGNTIYF
D gene: NA; clone size: NA; J gene: TRBJ2-6; V gene: TRBV6-5; CDR3 DNA: TGTGCCAGCAGACAACGGAGAACTGGGGCCAACGTCCTGACTTTC; CDR3 protein: CASRQRRTGANVLTF
D gene: NA; clone size: many; J gene: TRBJ2-3; V gene: TRBV12-3/TRBV12-4; CDR3 DNA: TGTGCCAGCAGTTTAGGGGGGTCCTTCGGGCGGCTCACAGATACGCAGTATTTT; CDR3 protein: CASSLGGSFGRLTDTQYF
D gene: TRBD2; clone size: few; J gene: TRBJ2-2; V gene: TRBV13; CDR3 DNA: TGTGCCAGCAGCGCCGGGACTAGCGGGAGGGCCACCGGGGAGCTGTTTTTT; CDR3 protein: CASSAGTSGRATGELFF
D gene: TRBD2; clone size: NA; J gene: TRBJ2-3; V gene: TRBV11-1; CDR3 DNA: TGTGCCAGCAGCTCCGCGGGGGGCACAGATACGCAGTATTTT; CDR3 protein: CASSSAGGTDTQYF
D gene: TRBD2; clone size: NA; J gene: TRBJ2-3; V gene: TRBV5-1; CDR3 DNA: TGCGCCAGCAGCCTACTAGCGGACCAAACCACAGATACGCAGTATTTT; CDR3 protein: CASSLLADQTTDTQYF
D gene: NA; clone size: NA; J gene: TRBJ2-5; V gene: TRBV11-2; CDR3 DNA: TGTGCCAGCAGCTTAAAAGTTCGGGTAGCGCAGACCCAGTACTTC; CDR3 protein: CASSLKVRVAQTQYF
D gene: NA; clone size: NA; J gene: TRBJ2-3; V gene: TRBV5-1; CDR3 DNA: TGCGCCAGCAGCTTGGCCGGAGATACGCAGTATTTT; CDR3 protein: CASSLAGDTQYF
D gene: NA; clone size: many; J gene: TRBJ2-3; V gene: TRBV20-1; CDR3 DNA: TGCAGTGCTAGGGGTTCAGGTCGGACACGCGAGGATACGCAGTATTTT; CDR3 protein: CSARGSGRTREDTQYF
D gene: NA; clone size: NA; J gene: TRBJ1-2; V gene: TRBV7-2; CDR3 DNA: TGTGCCAGCAGCTTAGTGCTTCCTGACCTTTACACCTTC; CDR3 protein: CASSLVLPDLYTF
D gene: TRBD2; clone size: once; J gene: TRBJ2-5; V gene: TRBV12-3/TRBV12-4; CDR3 DNA: TGTGCCAGCGGGAGAGCGGGGGGGCGGGATGAGACCCAGTACTTC; CDR3 protein: CASGRAGGRDETQYF
D gene: NA; clone size: NA; J gene: TRBJ2-2; V gene: TRBV15; CDR3 DNA: TGTGCCACCAGACCAACCTTGTCGAACACCGGGGAGCTGTTTTTT; CDR3 protein: CATRPTLSNTGELFF
D gene: TRBD1; clone size: many; J gene: TRBJ2-3; V gene: TRBV5-1; CDR3 DNA: TGCGCCAGCAGCGGGGGACAGGGGGCAGGGGCAGATACGCAGTATTTT; CDR3 protein: CASSGGQGAGADTQYF
D gene: TRBD1; clone size: many; J gene: TRBJ1-3; V gene: TRBV20-1; CDR3 DNA: TGCAGTGCACCGGGACAGAACTCTGGAAACACCATATATTTT; CDR3 protein: CSAPGQNSGNTIYF
D gene: TRBD2; clone size: many; J gene: TRBJ2-3; V gene: TRBV10-3; CDR3 DNA: TGTGCCATCAGTGACACCCCTAGCGGGAGTGGGACAGATACGCAGTATTTT; CDR3 protein: CAISDTPSGSGTDTQYF
D gene: NA; clone size: few; J gene: TRBJ1-2; V gene: TRBV6-2/TRBV6-3; CDR3 DNA: TGTGCCAGCAGAAGAACAGAACCCTATGGCTACACCTTC; CDR3 protein: CASRRTEPYGYTF
D gene: NA; clone size: few; J gene: TRBJ2-1; V gene: TRBV10-1; CDR3 DNA: TGCGCCAGCAGTGAGTCTTTAGGGGAACAGTTCTTC; CDR3 protein: CASSESLGEQFF
D gene: TRBD2; clone size: few; J gene: TRBJ2-3; V gene: TRBV4-1; CDR3 DNA: TGCGCCAGCAGTTCTCAGCGGGGGGGCGAGCAAGATACGCAGTATTTT; CDR3 protein: CASSSQRGGEQDTQYF
D gene: NA; clone size: few; J gene: TRBJ2-3; V gene: TRBV15; CDR3 DNA: TGTGCCACCAGCAGAGGTGGGGATACGCAGTATTTT; CDR3 protein: CATSRGGDTQYF
D gene: TRBD2; clone size: many; J gene: TRBJ2-1; V gene: TRBV5-4; CDR3 DNA: TGTGCCAGCAGCTTGACTAGCGGAATTTACAATGAGCAGTTCTTC; CDR3 protein: CASSLTSGIYNEQFF
D gene: NA; clone size: few; J gene: TRBJ2-3; V gene: TRBV20-1; CDR3 DNA: TGCAGTGCTAGAGGTGGGGCCAGAACCACAGATACGCAGTATTTT; CDR3 protein: CSARGGARTTDTQYF
D gene: TRBD2; clone size: many; J gene: TRBJ2-1; V gene: TRBV5-4; CDR3 DNA: TGTGCCAGCAGCTCAGCTAGCGGGGGGAATGAGCAGTTCTTC; CDR3 protein: CASSSASGGNEQFF
D gene: TRBD2; clone size: few; J gene: TRBJ2-5; V gene: TRBV5-1; CDR3 DNA: TGCGCCCTGAAGGTAGCGGGGGGGCCCGAGACCCAGTACTTC; CDR3 protein: CALKVAGGPETQYF
D gene: NA; clone size: NA; J gene: TRBJ2-1; V gene: TRBV6-6; CDR3 DNA: TGTGCCAGCAACCCAGTCGCCTCTTCCAATGAGCAGTTCTTC; CDR3 protein: CASNPVASSNEQFF
D gene: NA; clone size: NA; J gene: TRBJ1-1; V gene: TRBV4-1; CDR3 DNA: TGCGCCAGCAGCCAACAATGGGGGGGGGCGAGGACTGAAGCTTTCTTT; CDR3 protein: CASSQQWGGARTEAFF
D gene: NA; clone size: few; J gene: TRBJ1-1; V gene: TRBV19; CDR3 DNA: TGTGCCAGTAGCGCAACGATGAACACTGAAGCTTTCTTT; CDR3 protein: CASSATMNTEAFF
D gene: TRBD2; clone size: many; J gene: TRBJ2-5; V gene: TRBV5-1; CDR3 DNA: TGCGCCAGCAGCGCGTTAGCGGGAGTGGAGACCCAGTACTTC; CDR3 protein: CASSALAGVETQYF
D gene: NA; clone size: few; J gene: TRBJ1-1; V gene: TRBV29-1; CDR3 DNA: TGCAGCGTTGGGTACACTGAAGCTTTCTTT; CDR3 protein: CSVGYTEAFF
D gene: NA; clone size: many; J gene: TRBJ2-3; V gene: TRBV7-9; CDR3 DNA: TGTGCCAGCAGCCTTACTAGCTACACAGATACGCAGTATTTT; CDR3 protein: CASSLTSYTDTQYF
D gene: TRBD1; clone size: NA; J gene: TRBJ2-5; V gene: TRBV7-3; CDR3 DNA: TGTGCCAGCAGCCTATATGGACAGGGTAGAGAGACCCAGTACTTC; CDR3 protein: CASSLYGQGRETQYF
D gene: NA; clone size: NA; J gene: TRBJ1-1; V gene: TRBV7-9; CDR3 DNA: TGTGCCAGCAGCTTACACGGCTCAACGAACACTGAAGCTTTCTTT; CDR3 protein: CASSLHGSTNTEAFF
D gene: TRBD2; clone size: NA; J gene: TRBJ2-3; V gene: TRBV11-2; CDR3 DNA: TGTGCCAGCAGAACAATGCGCGGGAGCCGGGCAGATACGCAGTATTTT; CDR3 protein: CASRTMRGSRADTQYF
D gene: NA; clone size: many; J gene: TRBJ2-1; V gene: TRBV5-1; CDR3 DNA: TGCGCCAGCAGCTTGAGGGGGGTATCCTACAATGAGCAGTTCTTC; CDR3 protein: CASSLRGVSYNEQFF
D gene: TRBD2; clone size: NA; J gene: TRBJ2-5; V gene: TRBV6-2/TRBV6-3; CDR3 DNA: TGTGCCAGCAGTTACTCGACTAGCTCTGAGACCCAGTACTTC; CDR3 protein: CASSYSTSSETQYF